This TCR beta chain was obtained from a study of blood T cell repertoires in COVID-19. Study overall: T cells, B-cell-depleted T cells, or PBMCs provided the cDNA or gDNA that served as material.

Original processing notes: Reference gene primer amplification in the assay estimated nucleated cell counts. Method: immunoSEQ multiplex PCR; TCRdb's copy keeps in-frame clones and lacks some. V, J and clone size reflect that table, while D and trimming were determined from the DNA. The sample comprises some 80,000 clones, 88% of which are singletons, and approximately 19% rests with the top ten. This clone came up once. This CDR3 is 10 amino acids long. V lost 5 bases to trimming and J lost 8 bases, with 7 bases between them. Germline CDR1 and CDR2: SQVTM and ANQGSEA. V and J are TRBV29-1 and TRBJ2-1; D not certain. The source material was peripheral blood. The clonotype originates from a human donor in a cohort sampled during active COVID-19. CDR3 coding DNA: TGCAGCGTTTGGAGAGATGAGCAGTTCTTC. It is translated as CSVWRDEQFF.